The 5 T cell receptor beta chains below all came from one sample that was sequenced in a study of shared clonotypes between healthy human individuals. Only in-frame clones appear in the TCRdb table, and some are missing; sequencing was by immunoSEQ multiplex PCR. The profile shows around 1.5 million clones, under 99% of them singletons. The sample consisted of naive CD4+ T cells sorted from blood. Subset described: CD45RA+ positively selected. The receptors shown here come from a man aged 25-40 years in good health.

V is TRBV27 and J is TRBJ2-1; D not resolved. With 2 bases removed from V and 3 bases from J, the gap between germline ends came to 5 bases. CDR1 is MNHEY and CDR2 is SMNVEV in the germline V gene (reference sequence). The CDR3 runs to 13 residues. The CDR3 here is CASSLNRYNEQFF. The CDR3 region has the DNA TGTGCCAGCAGTTTAAACCGCTACAATGAGCAGTTCTTC.

The chain joins TRBV28 to TRBJ1-2; 9 nucleotides align to TRBD1. This CDR3 region has 15 residues. CDR1 is MDHEN and CDR2 is SYDVKM in the germline V gene. V was clipped by 5 bases and J by 4 bases; unmatched bases: 8. CDR3 in amino acids: CASSLRDRVTYGYTF. The CDR3 nucleotides are TGTGCCAGCAGTCTCCGGGACAGGGTAACCTATGGCTACACCTTC.

The chain has TRBV18 and TRBJ2-7, with D maybe TRBD1 (6 bases). This CDR3 has 13 residues. Germline V CDR1 and CDR2: KGHSH, LQKENI. V was shortened by 6 bases and J by 6 bases, with 15 bases between the two germline ends. DNA for the CDR3: TGTGCCAGCTCCAAAACAGGGTCCCTCGAGCAGTACTTC. It is translated as CASSKTGSLEQYF.

This chain joins TRBV5-1 and TRBJ2-7, with D perhaps TRBD2 (6 bases). The CDR3 runs to 15 residues. CDR1 and CDR2 from the germline V gene are SGHRS and YFSETQ. Trimming left V 2 bases short and J 6 bases short, with 18 bases between. CDR3 nucleotide sequence: TGCGCCAGCAGCTTACCCAGCGCCCAAGCGGGCGAGCAGTACTTC. The encoded protein is CASSLPSAQAGEQYF.

The rearrangement links TRBV5-1 to TRBJ1-3, with no clear D. CDR1 SGHRS and CDR2 YFSETQ come from the germline V gene. CDR3 size: 16 residues. V lost 0 bases and J lost 0, with 10 bases in between. DNA for the CDR3: TGCGCCAGCAGCTTGGAACTACAGAGCTCTGGAAACACCATATATTTT. Protein product: CASSLELQSSGNTIYF.